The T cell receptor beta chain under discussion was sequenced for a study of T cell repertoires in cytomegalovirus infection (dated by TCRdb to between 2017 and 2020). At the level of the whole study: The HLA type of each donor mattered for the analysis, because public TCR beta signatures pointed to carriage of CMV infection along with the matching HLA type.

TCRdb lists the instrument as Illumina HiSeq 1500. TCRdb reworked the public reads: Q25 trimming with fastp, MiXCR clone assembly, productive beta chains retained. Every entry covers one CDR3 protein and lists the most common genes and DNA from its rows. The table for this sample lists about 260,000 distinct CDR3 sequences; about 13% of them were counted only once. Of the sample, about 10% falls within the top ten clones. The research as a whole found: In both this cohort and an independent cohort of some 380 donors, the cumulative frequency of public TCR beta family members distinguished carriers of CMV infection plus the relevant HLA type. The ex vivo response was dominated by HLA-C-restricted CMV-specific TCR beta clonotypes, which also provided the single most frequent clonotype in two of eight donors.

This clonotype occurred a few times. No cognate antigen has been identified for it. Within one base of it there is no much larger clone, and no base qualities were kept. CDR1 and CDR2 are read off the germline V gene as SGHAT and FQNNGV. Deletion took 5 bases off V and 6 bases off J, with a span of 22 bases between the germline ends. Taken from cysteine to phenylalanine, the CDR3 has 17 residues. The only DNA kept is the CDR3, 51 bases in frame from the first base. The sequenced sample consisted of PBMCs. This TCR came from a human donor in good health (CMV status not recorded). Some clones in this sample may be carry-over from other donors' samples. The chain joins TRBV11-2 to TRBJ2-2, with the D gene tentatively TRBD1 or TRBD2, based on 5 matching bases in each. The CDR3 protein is CASSRGSGGRGSGELFF. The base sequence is TGTGCCAGCAGCCGAGGGTCTGGGGGTAGAGGCTCCGGGGAGCTGTTTTTT.